This T cell receptor (beta chain) was observed in a study of blood T cells in healthy people across ages. From germline, CDR1 is MGHDK and CDR2 SYGVNS. V shed 9 bases, J shed 10 bases, and the junction held 14 bases outside the gene matches. This CDR3 contains 15 residues. Primed by a sample-barcoded 5' primer and a J-beta primer mix, a second PCR proceeded for 7 to 11 cycles. The authors tagged each cDNA molecule using a template-switch adaptor with 12 random nucleotides. MiXCR was run by TCRdb on the 5' RACE reads, yielding one entry per CDR3 protein. The sample has about 1.1 million distinct CDR3 sequences; 35% to 40% are singletons.

The TCR comes from a man aged 18 to 29 in good health. This chain links TRBV25-1 with TRBJ1-4; 10 bases align to TRBD1. Sample: blood. The DNA of the CDR3 is TGTGCCAGTTTAGTCCCGGGACAGGGGCGCGGAAAACTGTTTTTT. It is translated as CASLVPGQGRGKLFF.